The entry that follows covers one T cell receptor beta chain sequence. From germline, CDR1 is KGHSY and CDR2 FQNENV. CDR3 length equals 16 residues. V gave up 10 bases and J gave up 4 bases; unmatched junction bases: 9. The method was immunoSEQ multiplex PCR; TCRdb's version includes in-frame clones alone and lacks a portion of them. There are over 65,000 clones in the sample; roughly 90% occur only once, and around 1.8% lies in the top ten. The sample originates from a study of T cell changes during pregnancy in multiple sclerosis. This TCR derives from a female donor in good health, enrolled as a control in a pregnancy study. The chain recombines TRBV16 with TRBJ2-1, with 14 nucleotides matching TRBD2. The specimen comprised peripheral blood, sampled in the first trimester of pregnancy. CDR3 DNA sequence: TGTGCCACCACCTCGGGGACTAGCGGGGGTTACAATGAGCAGTTCTTC. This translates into CATTSGTSGGYNEQFF.